A single sample is the source of the 15 T cell receptor beta chains below, sequenced in a study of pediatric ulcerative colitis. During colonoscopy, one to two rectal pinch biopsies were collected. Some clones are missing from TCRdb's copy, which holds only in-frame ones; the method was immunoSEQ multiplex PCR. The data show roughly 25,000 clones, roughly 70% seen once. The sequencing input was gut tissue. The receptors stem from a boy aged 10-17 years with severe ulcerative colitis.

The chain recombines TRBV19 with TRBJ1-5, with D perhaps matching TRBD1 (6 bases). With 0 bases removed from V and 4 bases from J, the gap between germline ends came to 10 bases. The CDR3 length is 15 residues. Germline CDR1 is LNHDA and CDR2 is SQIVND (reference sequence). This CDR3 is CASSIEATGNQPQHF. The CDR3 nucleotides are TGTGCCAGTAGTATAGAAGCTACAGGGAATCAGCCCCAGCATTTT.

The chain links TRBV6-5 to TRBJ2-7; possible D gene TRBD1, 6 bases. The ends were cut back, 7 bases at V and 2 bases at J, with 15 bases in the middle. Germline-derived CDR1 and CDR2 are MNHEY and SVGAGI. CDR3 length: 14 amino acids. The chain's CDR3 is CASNEQGKTYEQYF. The CDR3 coding sequence is TGTGCCAGCAATGAACAGGGAAAAACCTACGAGCAGTACTTC.

The chain employs TRBV10-1 and TRBJ1-5; D is perhaps TRBD1 (6 bases). Trimming took off 3 bases at V and 2 bases at J, with 8 bases between the two ends. Per the germline V gene, CDR1 is WNHNN and CDR2 is SYGVQD (reference sequence). CDR3 length equals 14 residues. The CDR3 DNA reads TGCGCCAGCAGTGATGGGGGGCGCAATCAGCCCCAGCATTTT. It codes for CASSDGGRNQPQHF.

The chain employs TRBV4-2 and TRBJ2-1; D call uncertain. The CDR3 contains 11 residues. The V gene lost 4 bases and the J gene lost 8 bases, with 6 bases spanning the gap. CDR1 is LGHNA, CDR2 YNFKEQ, per germline. The CDR3 is CASSLLDEQFF. DNA for the CDR3: TGTGCCAGCAGCCTTTTGGATGAGCAGTTCTTC.

The CDR3 region has the DNA TGTGCCAGCAGCTTAGTACAGGTCCTAAACACCGGGGAGCTGTTTTTT. This encodes CASSLVQVLNTGELFF. This chain uses TRBV7-6 with TRBJ2-2; TRBD1 might be the D (5 bases). Germline lookup yields CDR1 SGHVS and CDR2 FNYEAQ. CDR3 length: 16 residues. V lost 1 base to trimming and J lost 2 bases, with 11 bases between them.

This clone was seen just once. The CDR3 protein is CASSPWDREETQYF. The CDR3, as DNA: TGTGCCAGCAGCCCGTGGGACAGAGAAGAGACCCAGTACTTC. The chain links TRBV7-9 to TRBJ2-5; 7 positions agree with TRBD1. CDR3 length equals 14 residues. V lost 5 bases to trimming and J lost 3 bases; unmatched junction nucleotides: 6. Germline loops: CDR1 SEHNR, CDR2 FQNEAQ (reference sequence).

The chain couples TRBV13 to TRBJ2-7; 8 bases are a match to TRBD1. CDR3 length: 14 residues. CDR1 and CDR2 from the germline V gene are PRHDT and FYEKMQ (reference sequence). V shed 5 bases and J 2 bases; nucleotides not matched to a gene: 5. The CDR3 loop is CASSAGQGPYEQYF. CDR3 DNA: TGTGCCAGCAGCGCCGGACAGGGACCCTACGAGCAGTACTTC.

The CDR3 DNA reads as TGCAGCGTTGAAAGGGACAGGGGGGAGACCCAGTACTTC. It encodes CSVERDRGETQYF. The V call is TRBV29-1, the J call TRBJ2-5, with 11 nucleotides matching TRBD1. The trim removed 2 bases at V and 5 bases at J, leaving 1 base unmatched. The CDR3 runs 13 residues. CDR1 is SQVTM and CDR2 is ANQGSEA in the germline V gene.

This clone is labeled as medium-sized. The chain is built from TRBV5-5 and TRBJ1-1; perhaps TRBD1 as D (5 bases). Germline loops: CDR1 SGHKS, CDR2 YYEKEE (reference sequence). The CDR3 is made up of 13 amino acids. The V gene lost 3 bases and the J gene lost 3 bases, with 9 bases spanning the gap. The DNA for the CDR3 is TGTGCCAGCAGCTGGGGGGATTACACTGAAGCTTTCTTT. Protein sequence: CASSWGDYTEAFF.

This clone was counted once. CDR3 bases: TGTGCCAGCAGCCTCGGGCCGAGTGAGTCTCTGGAGACCCAGTACTTC. This sequence encodes CASSLGPSESLETQYF. The chain is built from TRBV7-8 and TRBJ2-5, with no clear D. Germline V gene data show CDR1 as SGHVS and CDR2 as FQNEAQ. This CDR3 region has 16 residues. The V and J ends lost 5 bases and 5 bases respectively, with 21 bases between them.

The chain has TRBV5-1 and TRBJ2-3, with D hard to call. The CDR3 is 13 residues long. CDR1 and CDR2 from the germline V gene are SGHRS and YFSETQ. The V and J ends lost 3 bases and 1 base respectively, with 6 bases between them. DNA for the CDR3: TGCGCCAGCAGCTGGGCGGGCACAGATACGCAGTATTTT. Protein product: CASSWAGTDTQYF.

For the CDR3, the DNA is TGTGCCAGCAGCTTGGCGGGACTAGCGGGACTTAATGAGCAGTTCTTC. This gives the protein CASSLAGLAGLNEQFF. The chain carries TRBV7-2 and TRBJ2-1, with 13 bases fitting TRBD2. Germline V gives CDR1 SGHTA, CDR2 FQGNSA. The CDR3 has 16 amino acids. Unmatched junction bases numbered 6, after V lost 3 bases and J lost 7 bases.

The gene calls are TRBV30 and TRBJ2-7; 8 bases agree with TRBD1. V was pared by 1 base and J by 4 bases, with 9 bases of the junction left unmatched. Germline CDR1 is GTSNPN and CDR2 is SVGIG (reference sequence). The CDR3 has 15 amino acids. For the CDR3, the DNA is TGTGCCTGGAGTGCCAAAGGACAGGGAAGATACGAGCAGTACTTC. It codes for CAWSAKGQGRYEQYF.

This clone was seen only a few times. This rearrangement joins TRBV10-3 to TRBJ1-1; the D gene is possibly TRBD1 (5 bases). The V gene lost 6 bases and the J gene lost 3 bases, with 11 bases spanning the gap. The germline V gene encodes CDR1 ENHRY and CDR2 SYGVKD. There are 13 residues in the CDR3. Here the CDR3 reads CAISVGPHTEAFF. Written as DNA, the CDR3 is TGTGCCATCAGCGTGGGGCCCCACACTGAAGCTTTCTTT.

This chain links TRBV6-4 with TRBJ2-3; TRBD2 matches at 12 bases. This CDR3 has 15 amino acids. V shed 2 bases and J 4 bases; nucleotides not matched to a gene: 1. Germline CDR1 MRHNA, CDR2 SNTAGT. The DNA for the CDR3 is TGTGCCAGCAGTGACGGGACTAGCGGGCCAGATACGCAGTATTTT. This encodes CASSDGTSGPDTQYF.